The 29 T cell receptor beta chains below all came from one sample that was sequenced in a study of blood T cell repertoires in COVID-19. Sequencing was performed with immunoSEQ multiplex PCR; in TCRdb, only in-frame clones are kept and a portion is missing. The sample yields approximately 250,000 clones, 83% seen once. Sequencing used peripheral blood. These receptors were collected from a human donor in a cohort sampled during active COVID-19.

The CDR3 sequence is CASSQATVESTEAFF. Written as DNA, the CDR3 is TGTGCCAGCTCACAGGCCACAGTTGAGAGTACTGAAGCTTTCTTT. The chain has TRBV18 and TRBJ1-1, with unresolved D. CDR3 length equals 15 residues. Trimming left V 4 bases short and J 5 bases short, with 17 bases between. Per the germline V gene, CDR1 is KGHSH and CDR2 is LQKENI.

The chain employs TRBV18 and TRBJ2-2; possible D gene TRBD2, 6 bases. Trimming shortened V by 0 bases and J by 6 bases, and 8 bases separated the two germline ends. The CDR3 runs to 14 residues. The germline CDR1 and CDR2 sequences are KGHSH and LQKENI. In DNA form, the CDR3 reads TGTGCCAGCTCACCACCGGGACTGCCCGGGGAGCTGTTTTTT. Translated, it gives CASSPPGLPGELFF.

This chain uses TRBV2 with TRBJ2-5; 9 nucleotides line up with TRBD1. The CDR3 runs to 16 residues. Losses at the gene ends were 0 bases for V and 3 bases for J; bases not matched to a gene: 5. Germline V gene lookup returns CDR1 SNHLY and CDR2 FYNNEI. Written as DNA, the CDR3 is TGTGCCAGCAGTGAAGCATTGACAGGGGGGAAAGAGACCCAGTACTTC. As protein: CASSEALTGGKETQYF.

The chain uses TRBV19 and TRBJ2-3; 8 positions match TRBD2. The CDR3 has 16 residues. Germline V gene lookup returns CDR1 LNHDA and CDR2 SQIVND (reference sequence). With 3 bases clipped from V and 3 bases from J, the junction kept 8 bases outside the gene matches. Written as DNA, the CDR3 is TGTGCCAGTAGTATTGTTGCGGGGGGATTAACAGATACGCAGTATTTT. Its protein product is CASSIVAGGLTDTQYF. The entire variable domain, with the rest obtained from reference TRBV19 and TRBJ2-3, is as follows: DGGITQSPKYLFRKEGQNVTLSCEQNLNHDAMYWYRQDPGQGLRLIYYSQIVNDFQKGDIAEGYSVSREKKESFPLTVTSAQKNPTAFYLCASSIVAGGLTDTQYFGPGTRLTVL.

V usage is TRBV19 and J usage is TRBJ2-3; D gene unclear. Trimming cost V 4 bases and J 0 bases, with 8 bases left between them. The CDR3 loop spans 14 amino acids. CDR1 and CDR2 (germline): LNHDA, SQIVND (reference sequence). CDR3 sequence reads: CASSNERSTDTQYF. Here the CDR3 DNA reads TGTGCCAGTAGTAACGAGCGTAGCACAGATACGCAGTATTTT.

DNA for the CDR3: TGTGCCACCAGCAGAGAGGGACTCTCCTACGAGCAGTACTTC. This codes for CATSREGLSYEQYF. V usage is TRBV15 and J usage is TRBJ2-7, with D tentatively TRBD2 (6 bases). V was cut by 0 bases and J by 0 bases, with 6 bases left in between. Germline V gene lookup returns CDR1 LNHNV and CDR2 YYDKDF (reference sequence). The CDR3 covers 14 residues.

The chain combines TRBV4-2 with TRBJ2-1, with 12 bases fitting TRBD2. The CDR3 runs 16 residues. Germline values: CDR1 LGHNA, CDR2 YNFKEQ. The ends lost 0 bases at V and 5 bases at J; junction bases unmatched: 2. CDR3 in amino acids: CASSQEGLAGHNEQFF. In DNA form, the CDR3 reads TGTGCCAGCAGCCAAGAAGGACTAGCGGGGCACAATGAGCAGTTCTTC.

This chain joins TRBV9 and TRBJ2-5; TRBD2 aligns across 7 bases. The junction had 9 bases not matched to a gene; V was cut back by 10 bases and J by 3 bases. CDR3 size: 13 residues. The germline V gene encodes CDR1 SGDLS and CDR2 YYNGEE. Here the CDR3 reads CAVALAGEETQYF. Written as DNA, the CDR3 is TGTGCCGTTGCACTGGCGGGAGAAGAGACCCAGTACTTC.

V and J are TRBV2 and TRBJ2-1; TRBD1 aligns across 8 bases. The CDR3 extends over 13 amino acids. Germline assignment: CDR1 SNHLY and CDR2 FYNNEI. The ends lost 8 bases at V and 2 bases at J; junction bases unmatched: 2. The CDR3 DNA sequence: TGTGCCAGCCGGGACAGGACCTACAATGAGCAGTTCTTC. This sequence encodes CASRDRTYNEQFF.

V and J are TRBV12-3 or TRBV12-4 and TRBJ2-5, with D maybe TRBD2 (6 bases). With 3 bases removed from V and 3 bases from J, the gap between germline ends came to 8 bases. CDR3 length: 13 amino acids. CDR3 in amino acids: CASSFRGKETQYF. CDR3 sequence (DNA): TGTGCCAGCAGTTTTCGGGGGAAAGAGACCCAGTACTTC.

The chain has TRBV28 and TRBJ2-1; maybe TRBD1 (5 bases). Per germline, CDR1 MDHEN and CDR2 SYDVKM. This CDR3 has 13 amino acids. V dropped 2 bases and J dropped 4 bases, with 6 bases sitting between them. The DNA of the CDR3 is TGTGCCAGCAGTTTACCAGGGTACAATGAGCAGTTCTTC. This codes for CASSLPGYNEQFF.

The CDR3 reads CASSLGTSGYTGELFF. CDR3 bases: TGTGCCAGCAGTTTAGGGACTAGCGGATACACCGGGGAGCTGTTTTTT. The chain links TRBV27 to TRBJ2-2; 11 nucleotides line up with TRBD2. CDR3 length: 16 residues. The germline CDR1 and CDR2 sequences are MNHEY and SMNVEV (reference sequence). J lost 3 bases, V lost 2 bases, and 2 bases had no gene match.

The genes are TRBV28 and TRBJ1-6; 8 nucleotides line up with TRBD1. The V and J ends lost 6 bases and 7 bases, in that order; junction bases with no gene match: 5. Germline CDR1 and CDR2: MDHEN and SYDVKM. The CDR3 loop spans 14 amino acids. In nucleotides, the CDR3 is TGTGCCAGCAGACAGACAGGGGAGAATTCACCCCTCCACTTT. Protein: CASRQTGENSPLHF.

This chain links TRBV10-1 with TRBJ1-1; D is undetermined. This CDR3 comprises 11 residues. Germline CDR1 and CDR2: WNHNN and SYGVQD (reference sequence). Trimming pared 2 bases from V and 7 bases from J, leaving 5 bases between. The CDR3 coding sequence is TGCGCCAGCAGTGAGCTAAATGAAGCTTTCTTT. The encoded protein is CASSELNEAFF.

This clone was observed a handful of times. The chain combines TRBV19 with TRBJ1-5, with TRBD1 identical over 7 bases. Per the germline V gene, CDR1 is LNHDA and CDR2 is SQIVND (reference sequence). This CDR3 region has 15 residues. The junction had 5 bases not matched to a gene; V was cut back by 5 bases and J by 1 base. The CDR3 protein is CASSETGMSNQPQHF. The CDR3 nucleotides read TGTGCCAGTAGTGAGACAGGGATGAGCAATCAGCCCCAGCATTTT.

V and J are TRBV7-2 and TRBJ2-7, with 7 bases fitting TRBD2. V lost 1 base, J lost 2 bases, and 2 bases stayed unmatched. This CDR3 has 14 amino acids. CDR1 is SGHTA and CDR2 is FQGNSA in the germline V gene. The CDR3, as DNA: TGTGCCAGCAGCTTAGGCGGGAGTACCTACGAGCAGTACTTC. It encodes CASSLGGSTYEQYF.

This chain uses TRBV19 with TRBJ1-3, with a possible D match to TRBD1 (5 bases). The germline V gene encodes CDR1 LNHDA and CDR2 SQIVND (reference sequence). The V gene lost 7 bases and the J gene lost 0 bases, with 19 bases spanning the gap. The CDR3 runs to 17 residues. CDR3 nucleotide sequence: TGTGCCAGTACCTCCCCCGGACAAGATACCTCTGGAAACACCATATATTTT. Amino acids: CASTSPGQDTSGNTIYF. The full variable domain, in which reference TRBV19 and TRBJ1-3 provide the parts outside the CDR3, is DGGITQSPKYLFRKEGQNVTLSCEQNLNHDAMYWYRQDPGQGLRLIYYSQIVNDFQKGDIAEGYSVSREKKESFPLTVTSAQKNPTAFYLCASTSPGQDTSGNTIYFGEGSWLTVV.

Concerning this clone: Within the sample, other DNA sequences also encode this same CDR3. The V gene is TRBV6-1, the J gene TRBJ2-7; 7 nucleotides line up with TRBD2. Germline CDR1 is MNHNS and CDR2 is SASEGT. V lost 3 bases, J lost 2 bases, and 4 bases stayed unmatched. The CDR3 is 14 amino acids. The CDR3 nucleotides read TGTGCCAGCAGTGAGGTGGGAGGGCCCTACGAGCAGTACTTC. Protein: CASSEVGGPYEQYF.

This clone appeared a single time. This chain connects TRBV11-2 to TRBJ1-1, with D maybe TRBD1 (5 bases). CDR3 length: 13 residues. Deletions cut 7 bases from V and 7 bases from J, with 16 bases between. Germline CDR1 is SGHAT and CDR2 is FQNNGV. As DNA, the CDR3 is TGTGCCAGCACCGTGGGACCGGGACTTGAAGCTTTCTTT. Translating it yields CASTVGPGLEAFF. Looking up the rest from reference TRBV11-2 and TRBJ1-1 gives the full variable domain: EAGVAQSPRYKIIEKRQSVAFWCNPISGHATLYWYQQILGQGPKLLIQFQNNGVVDDSQLPKDRFSAERLKGVDSTLKIQPAKLEDSAVYLCASTVGPGLEAFFGQGTRLTVV.

The V call is TRBV5-1, the J call TRBJ2-7, with TRBD2 as a possible D gene (6 bases). V lost 4 bases, J lost 2 bases, and 22 bases lay in between. The CDR3 covers 17 residues. Germline CDR1 reads SGHRS; CDR2 reads YFSETQ. The CDR3 spells CASSHGTALSPTYEQYF. DNA for the CDR3: TGCGCCAGCAGCCATGGGACTGCCCTGTCCCCCACCTACGAGCAGTACTTC.

The chain links TRBV4-2 to TRBJ2-1, with 8 bases fitting TRBD2. Germline CDR1 reads LGHNA; CDR2 reads YNFKEQ. This CDR3 is built from 17 residues. Trimming at V came to 0 bases and at J to 2 bases, leaving 6 bases not matched to a gene. CDR3 DNA sequence: TGTGCCAGCAGCCAAGAGGATAGCGGGAATGCCTACAATGAGCAGTTCTTC. It specifies CASSQEDSGNAYNEQFF.

The chain joins TRBV13 to TRBJ1-6; D possibly corresponds to TRBD1 (5 bases). Looked up from germline, CDR1 is PRHDT and CDR2 is FYEKMQ (reference sequence). V lost 3 bases to trimming and J lost 10 bases, with 16 bases between them. The CDR3 spans 15 residues. CDR3 in DNA: TGTGCCAGCAGCTTCCAGGGATTTTCCCAATCACCCCTCCACTTT. Encoded protein: CASSFQGFSQSPLHF.

This sequence joins TRBV2 and TRBJ1-4; 8 bases line up with TRBD1. The CDR3 contains 13 residues. Germline V gene sequence: CDR1 SNHLY, CDR2 FYNNEI. With 7 bases clipped from V and 8 bases from J, the junction kept 6 bases outside the gene matches. The CDR3 DNA is TGTGCCAGCAAATCAGGGGGCTACGAAAAACTGTTTTTT. Translated: CASKSGGYEKLFF. The full variable domain, rest sourced from reference TRBV2 and TRBJ1-4, is EPEVTQTPSHQVTQMGQEVILRCVPISNHLYFYWYRQILGQKVEFLVSFYNNEISEKSEIFDDQFSVERPDGSNFTLKIRSTKLEDSAMYFCASKSGGYEKLFFGSGTQLSVL.

The chain joins TRBV6-6 to TRBJ1-1, with TRBD1 identical over 7 bases. Trimming removed 8 bases from V and 3 bases from J; junction bases left unmatched: 9. The CDR3 is 14 amino acids. Per germline, CDR1 MNHNY and CDR2 SVGAGI (reference sequence). In nucleotides, the CDR3 is TGTGCCAGCGGGGTTTCAGGGGGATACACTGAAGCTTTCTTT. Protein product: CASGVSGGYTEAFF.

CDR3 amino acids: CASSLLTSMNTEAFF. The CDR3 nucleotides are TGCGCCAGCAGCCTCCTGACATCTATGAACACTGAAGCTTTCTTT. The genes are TRBV5-1 and TRBJ1-1; D is ambiguous. Trimming pared 4 bases from V and 0 bases from J, leaving 13 bases between. The CDR3 covers 15 residues. Germline loops: CDR1 SGHRS, CDR2 YFSETQ.

J is TRBJ1-2 and V is TRBV11-2, with 8 bases matching TRBD1. Unmatched junction bases numbered 5, after V lost 0 bases and J lost 5 bases. CDR3 length equals 15 residues. Germline V gene data show CDR1 as SGHAT and CDR2 as FQNNGV. DNA of the CDR3: TGTGCCAGCAGCTTAGATGGACAGGGAGGGTATGGCTACACCTTC. This gives the protein CASSLDGQGGYGYTF.

The rearrangement links TRBV6-4 to TRBJ2-2; 7 nucleotides agree with TRBD2. CDR1 MRHNA and CDR2 SNTAGT come from the germline V gene. The CDR3 runs 14 residues. V trimming: 7 bases; J trimming: 4 bases; junction bases outside the gene matches: 6. The CDR3 DNA reads as TGTGCCAGCACTCGGGAGGAGGGCACCGGGGAGCTGTTTTTT. This translates into CASTREEGTGELFF.

The V gene is TRBV5-4, the J gene TRBJ2-5; 7 nucleotides align to TRBD1. The CDR3 has 13 residues. Per the germline V gene, CDR1 is SGHNT and CDR2 is YYREEE (reference sequence). The V and J ends lost 5 bases and 3 bases, in that order; junction bases with no gene match: 4. The CDR3 sequence is CASSFTGEETQYF. For the CDR3, the DNA is TGTGCCAGCAGTTTCACAGGGGAAGAGACCCAGTACTTC.

The V call is TRBV27, the J call TRBJ1-1; perhaps TRBD1 as D (6 bases). Germline loops: CDR1 MNHEY, CDR2 SMNVEV (reference sequence). CDR3 length equals 16 residues. Between the trimmed V and J ends, which lost 8 bases and 2 bases, there was a span of 21 bases. CDR3 sequence reads: CASSRVGGPRNTEAFF. The CDR3 DNA is TGTGCCAGCTCCAGAGTCGGGGGGCCGCGAAACACTGAAGCTTTCTTT.